Listed here is a single T cell receptor (beta chain). The sample comes from a study of blood T cell repertoires in COVID-19. Unmatched junction bases numbered 7, after V lost 4 bases and J lost 9 bases. The CDR3 consists of 14 residues. In germline, CDR1 is SGHNT, CDR2 YYREEE (reference sequence). Libraries were prepared by immunoSEQ multiplex PCR; TCRdb keeps only in-frame clonotypes and omits some of them. This sample has about 48,000 clones; over 65% occur once, and the top ten carry 5.9%. This receptor was taken from a woman aged 55 to 70 with acute or convalescent COVID-19. Sequencing used peripheral blood. The chain combines TRBV5-4 with TRBJ2-1; TRBD1 aligns across 10 bases. The CDR3, as DNA: TGTGCCAGCAGCCCCCAGACAGGGGGCACTGAGCAGTTCTTC. Its translation is CASSPQTGGTEQFF.